This T cell receptor beta chain appears in the sequencing data of a study of OX40 agonist ivuxolimab in advanced cancers. Generated by immunoSEQ multiplex PCR, the TCRdb table keeps only in-frame clones and is missing some. This sample yields roughly 41,000 clones, of which about 86% are seen a single time; 2.4% belongs to the top ten. The V and J ends lost 1 base and 0 bases respectively, with 7 bases between them. From germline, CDR1 is SNHLY and CDR2 FYNNEI. The CDR3 runs to 15 residues. This specimen was CD4+ or CD8+ T cells sorted from blood, taken in a trial of the OX40 agonist ivuxolimab. The rearrangement joins TRBV2 to TRBJ1-5, with D unresolved. The origin of this receptor is an adult with an advanced solid tumor such as melanoma, head and neck, liver or kidney cancer. DNA of the CDR3: TGTGCCAGCAGTGAAGATGCAAGTAGCAATCAGCCCCAGCATTTT. It translates to CASSEDASSNQPQHF.